This T cell receptor (beta chain) originates from a study of T-cell memory formation after mild COVID-19. TCRdb ran MiXCR on the 5' RACE reads and lists one entry per CDR3 protein. The sample contains around 510,000 distinct CDR3 sequences, roughly a fifth of which appear only once. In regard to this clonotype: Antigen specificity is unknown.

Germline CDR1 LGHNA, CDR2 YSLEER. Trimming cost V 3 bases and J 3 bases; bases outside gene matches: 9. The length of the CDR3 is 16 residues. General study points: Clones shrinking from day 15 to 85 showed even CD4/CD8 mixes; later expanders tilted CD4+.

This sequence joins TRBV4-3 and TRBJ2-3, with 7 bases lining up with TRBD2. Specimen: PBMCs or a T cell subset sorted from them (not recorded which). The source is an adult woman who had mild COVID-19 (a few samples of this study predate the infection). Cell type and time point are not known. CDR3: CASSQGETSLTDTQYF. In nucleotides, the CDR3 is TGCGCCAGCAGCCAGGGAGAGACTAGCTTGACAGATACGCAGTATTTT.